This TCR beta chain stems from a study of T cell responses to AZD1222 COVID-19 vaccine. The CDR3 has 15 residues. Trimming left V 4 bases short and J 5 bases short, with 15 bases between. Germline CDR1 KGHSH, CDR2 LQKENI. Profiling relied on immunoSEQ multiplex PCR, and the TCRdb table lists in-frame clones only, not all of them. This sample yields 140,000 or so clones, of which around 90% are seen a single time; 3.1% belongs to the top ten. Overall study findings and caveats: It was only after the peak T cell response that any repertoires were sampled. Only six individuals given AZD1222 were seropositive at baseline. Mapped onto spike, vaccine-associated CD4 TCRs spanned it and were dominant at 160-218 and 743-854. Clonal diversity may have been underestimated in mostly white British donors.

In the case of this clone: The antigen is not known.

The V call is TRBV18, the J call TRBJ2-1; possibly TRBD1 for D (5 bases). This receptor was obtained from an adult who received the AZD1222 COVID-19 vaccine. Material: peripheral blood, obtained 28 days after the second AZD1222 dose. CDR3 bases: TGTGCCAGCTCACGGTACCAGGGTGAGAACAATGAGCAGTTCTTC. Its protein is CASSRYQGENNEQFF.